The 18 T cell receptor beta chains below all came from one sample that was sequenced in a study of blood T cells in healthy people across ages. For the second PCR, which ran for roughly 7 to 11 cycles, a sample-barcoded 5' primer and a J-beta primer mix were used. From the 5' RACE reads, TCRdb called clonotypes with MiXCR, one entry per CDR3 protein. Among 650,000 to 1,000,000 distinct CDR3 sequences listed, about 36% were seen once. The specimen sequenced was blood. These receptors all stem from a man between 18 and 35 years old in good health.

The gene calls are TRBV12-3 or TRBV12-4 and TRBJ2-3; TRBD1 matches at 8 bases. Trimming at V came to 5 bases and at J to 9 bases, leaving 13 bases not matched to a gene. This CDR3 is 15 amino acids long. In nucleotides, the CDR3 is TGTGCCAGCAGTGACGCCGGGACAGGCCAGCGGACGCAGTATTTT. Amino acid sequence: CASSDAGTGQRTQYF.

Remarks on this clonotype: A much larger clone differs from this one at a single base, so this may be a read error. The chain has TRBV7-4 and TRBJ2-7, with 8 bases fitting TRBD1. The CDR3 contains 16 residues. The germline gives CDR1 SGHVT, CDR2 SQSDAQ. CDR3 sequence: CASSLPSRGLFYGQYF. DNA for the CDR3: TGTGCCAGCAGCTTACCCTCCAGGGGGCTTTTCTACGGGCAGTACTTC.

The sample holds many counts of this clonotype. This CDR3 reads CASRTGDEQFF. The DNA for the CDR3 is TGCGCCAGCAGAACCGGGGATGAGCAGTTCTTC. The chain recombines TRBV5-1 with TRBJ2-1, with TRBD2 as a possible D gene (5 bases). Between the trimmed V and J ends, which lost 5 bases and 8 bases, there was a span of 8 bases. This CDR3 has 11 amino acids. The germline V gene has CDR1 SGHRS and CDR2 YFSETQ.

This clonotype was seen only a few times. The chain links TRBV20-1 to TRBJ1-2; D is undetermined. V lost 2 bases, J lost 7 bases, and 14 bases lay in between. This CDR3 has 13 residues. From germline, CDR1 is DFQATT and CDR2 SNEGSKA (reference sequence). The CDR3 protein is CSARPEWRAGYTF. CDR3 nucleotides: TGCAGTGCTAGACCGGAATGGAGGGCTGGCTACACCTTC.

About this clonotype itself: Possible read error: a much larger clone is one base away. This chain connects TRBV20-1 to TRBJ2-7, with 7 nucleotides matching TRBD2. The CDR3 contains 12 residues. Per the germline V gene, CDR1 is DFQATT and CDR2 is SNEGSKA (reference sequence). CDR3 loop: CRARGGTYEQYF. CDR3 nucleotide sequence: TGCAGGGCTAGGGGAGGGACCTACGAGCAGTACTTC.

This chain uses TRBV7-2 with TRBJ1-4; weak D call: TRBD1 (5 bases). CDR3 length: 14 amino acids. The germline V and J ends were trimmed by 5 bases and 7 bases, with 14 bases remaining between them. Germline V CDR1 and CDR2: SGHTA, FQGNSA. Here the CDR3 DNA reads TGTGCCAGCAGCCCCGGGACGATAGGTGAAAAACTGTTTTTT. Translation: CASSPGTIGEKLFF.

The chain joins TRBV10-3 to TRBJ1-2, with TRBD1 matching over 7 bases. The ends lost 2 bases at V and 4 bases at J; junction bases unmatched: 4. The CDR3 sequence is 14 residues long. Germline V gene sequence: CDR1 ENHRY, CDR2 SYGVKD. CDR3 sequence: CAISENRGFYGYTF. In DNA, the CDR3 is TGTGCCATCAGTGAGAACAGGGGCTTCTATGGCTACACCTTC.

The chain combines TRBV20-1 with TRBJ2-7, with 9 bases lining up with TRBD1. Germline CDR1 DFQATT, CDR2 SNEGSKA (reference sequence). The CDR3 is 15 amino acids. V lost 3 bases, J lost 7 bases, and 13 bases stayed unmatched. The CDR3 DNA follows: TGCAGTGCTAGTTCACCGGGACAGGGTTCGGATGAGCAGTACTTC. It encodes CSASSPGQGSDEQYF.

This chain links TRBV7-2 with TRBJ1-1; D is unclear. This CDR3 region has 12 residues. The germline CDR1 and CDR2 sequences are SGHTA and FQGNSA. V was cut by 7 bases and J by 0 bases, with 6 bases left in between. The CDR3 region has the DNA TGTGCCAGCACCAACATGAACACTGAAGCTTTCTTT. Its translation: CASTNMNTEAFF.

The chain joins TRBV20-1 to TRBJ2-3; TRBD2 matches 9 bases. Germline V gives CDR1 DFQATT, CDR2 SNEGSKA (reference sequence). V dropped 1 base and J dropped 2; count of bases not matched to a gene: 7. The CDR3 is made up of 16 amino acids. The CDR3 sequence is CSARVSAGGVTDTQYF. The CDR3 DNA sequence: TGCAGTGCTAGAGTGTCGGCGGGAGGGGTCACAGATACGCAGTATTTT.

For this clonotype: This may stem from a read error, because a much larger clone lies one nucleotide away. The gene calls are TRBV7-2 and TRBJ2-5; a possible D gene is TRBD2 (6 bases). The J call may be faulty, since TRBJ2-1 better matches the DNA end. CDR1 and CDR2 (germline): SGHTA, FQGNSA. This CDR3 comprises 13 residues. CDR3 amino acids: CASSLSSVETQFF. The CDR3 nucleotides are TGTGCCAGCAGCTTGTCTAGCGTAGAGACCCAGTTCTTC.

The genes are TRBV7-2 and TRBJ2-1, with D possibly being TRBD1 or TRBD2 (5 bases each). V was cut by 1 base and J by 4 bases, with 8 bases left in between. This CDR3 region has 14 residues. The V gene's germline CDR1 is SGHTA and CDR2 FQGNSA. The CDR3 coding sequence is TGTGCCAGCAGCTTAGGGTGGGGGTACAATGAGCAGTTCTTC. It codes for CASSLGWGYNEQFF.

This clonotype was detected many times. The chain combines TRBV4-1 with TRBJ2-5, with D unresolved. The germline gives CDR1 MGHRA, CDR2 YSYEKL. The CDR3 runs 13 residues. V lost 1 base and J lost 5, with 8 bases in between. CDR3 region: CASSQAVPETQYF. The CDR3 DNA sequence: TGCGCCAGCAGCCAAGCAGTTCCCGAGACCCAGTACTTC.

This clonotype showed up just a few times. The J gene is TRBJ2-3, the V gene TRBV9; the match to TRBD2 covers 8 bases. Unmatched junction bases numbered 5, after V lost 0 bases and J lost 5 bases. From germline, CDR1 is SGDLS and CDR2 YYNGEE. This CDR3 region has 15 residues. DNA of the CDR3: TGTGCCAGCAGCGTAGTGGGACTAGGAATAGATACGCAGTATTTT. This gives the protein CASSVVGLGIDTQYF.

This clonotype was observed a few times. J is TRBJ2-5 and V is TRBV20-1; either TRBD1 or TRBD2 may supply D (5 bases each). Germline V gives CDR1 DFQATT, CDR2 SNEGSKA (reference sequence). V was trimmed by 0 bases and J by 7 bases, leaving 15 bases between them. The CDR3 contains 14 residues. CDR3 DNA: TGCAGTGCTAGAGATCATCAGGGAGCTGGGACCCAGTACTTC. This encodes CSARDHQGAGTQYF.

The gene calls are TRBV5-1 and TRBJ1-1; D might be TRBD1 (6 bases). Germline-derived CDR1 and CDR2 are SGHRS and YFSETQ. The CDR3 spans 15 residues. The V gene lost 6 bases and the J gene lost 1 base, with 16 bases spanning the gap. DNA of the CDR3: TGCGCCAGCACCCCCTTCGCGGACAGGAACACTGAAGCTTTCTTT. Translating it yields CASTPFADRNTEAFF.

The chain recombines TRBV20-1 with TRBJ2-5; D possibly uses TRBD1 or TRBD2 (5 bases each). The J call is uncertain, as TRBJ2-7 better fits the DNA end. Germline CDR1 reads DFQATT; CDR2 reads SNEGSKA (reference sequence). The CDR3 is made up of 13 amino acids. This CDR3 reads CSARDLEGREQYF. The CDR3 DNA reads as TGCAGTGCTAGAGATCTCGAGGGGCGCGAGCAGTACTTC.

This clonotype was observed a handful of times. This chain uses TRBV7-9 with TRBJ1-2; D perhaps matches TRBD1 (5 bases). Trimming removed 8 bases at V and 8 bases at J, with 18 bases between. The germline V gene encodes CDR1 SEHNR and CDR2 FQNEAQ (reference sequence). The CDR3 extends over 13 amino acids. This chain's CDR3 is CASSVETGTGYTF. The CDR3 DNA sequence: TGTGCCAGCTCCGTAGAGACGGGGACCGGCTACACCTTC.